Sequencing of this T cell receptor beta chain was carried out in a study of response to subunit inactivated influenza vaccine. With 2 bases removed from V and 5 bases from J, the gap between germline ends came to 10 bases. The germline CDR1 and CDR2 sequences are SGDLS and YYNGEE. CDR3 length: 13 residues. MiXCR was run by TCRdb on the RT-PCR reads, yielding one entry per CDR3 protein. The sample lists 530,000 or so distinct CDR3 sequences; about 25% were seen once. The source is a man aged 50-60 years who received an inactivated influenza vaccine. Source: CD4+ T cells sorted from PBMCs, taken more than 4 days after vaccination. The chain combines TRBV9 with TRBJ2-5; D is possibly TRBD2 (5 bases). CDR3 coding DNA: TGTGCCAGCAGCGTCCGAGGGTGGGAGACCCAGTACTTC. Residues: CASSVRGWETQYF.